Listed here are 2 T cell receptor beta chains from one sample, sequenced in a study of patients and donors after allogeneic stem cell transplantation (dated by TCRdb to the early 2020s). The library came from RT-PCR. This sample was sequenced with a NextSeq 550. The raw public reads went through TCRdb reprocessing: fastp at Q25, MiXCR clone calling, in-frame beta chains kept. CDR3 protein duplicates are merged, each entry listing the most common genes and DNA. In all, the sample holds hundreds of thousands of distinct CDR3 sequences, and around an eighth of those were seen once. 11% of the sample goes to the ten largest clones. Sequencing was done on a sample of blood, either unsorted or a sorted T cell fraction (not recorded which). All receptors derive from a human donor who was either an allogeneic HSCT recipient or a stem cell or donor lymphocyte infusion donor (not recorded which). It is not recorded whose cells these are; they may come from a transplant donor.

The CDR3 protein is CASSLWGDSSNQPQHF. The CDR3 region has the DNA TGTGCCAGCAGTTTATGGGGGGACTCCAGCAATCAGCCCCAGCATTTT. The chain has TRBV27 and TRBJ1-5, with a tentative D call TRBD1 (5 bases). The V gene lost 1 base and the J gene lost 1 base, with 11 bases spanning the gap. This CDR3 region has 16 residues. The germline V gene has CDR1 MNHEY and CDR2 SMNVEV (reference sequence).

This clonotype has a count of ten or more. The chain links TRBV5-1 to TRBJ2-7; weak D call: TRBD1 (6 bases). Germline CDR1 SGHRS, CDR2 YFSETQ. V dropped 4 bases and J dropped 3 bases, with 8 bases sitting between them. This CDR3 has 12 amino acids. CDR3 coding DNA: TGCGCCAGCAGCAGGACAGACTACGAGCAGTACTTC. Its translation: CASSRTDYEQYF.